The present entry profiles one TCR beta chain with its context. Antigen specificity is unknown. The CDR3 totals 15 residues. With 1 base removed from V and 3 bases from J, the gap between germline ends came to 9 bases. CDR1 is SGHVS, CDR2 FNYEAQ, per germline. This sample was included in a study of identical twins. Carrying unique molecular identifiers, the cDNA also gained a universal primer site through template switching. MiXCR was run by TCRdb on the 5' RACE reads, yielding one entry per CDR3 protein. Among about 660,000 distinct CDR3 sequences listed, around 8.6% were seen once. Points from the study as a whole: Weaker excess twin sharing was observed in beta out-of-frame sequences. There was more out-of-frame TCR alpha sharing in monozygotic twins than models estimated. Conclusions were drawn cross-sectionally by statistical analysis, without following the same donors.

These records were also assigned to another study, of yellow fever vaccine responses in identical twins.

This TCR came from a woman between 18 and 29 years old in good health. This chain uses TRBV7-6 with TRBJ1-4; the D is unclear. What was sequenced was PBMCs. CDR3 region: CASSLGRAANEKLFF. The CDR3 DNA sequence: TGTGCCAGCAGCTTAGGTCGGGCCGCTAATGAAAAACTGTTTTTT.